One and the same sample provided the 24 T cell receptor beta chains below, sequenced in a study of response to subunit inactivated influenza vaccine. TCRdb analysed the RT-PCR reads with MiXCR anew, one entry per CDR3 protein. The profile covers about 780,000 distinct CDR3 sequences, with less than 20% appearing a single time and 11% taken by the ten largest. Sequencing used PBMCs from blood, obtained 5 days after vaccination. These receptors were obtained from a man between 50 and 59 years old who received an inactivated influenza vaccine.

This clonotype was counted only a few times. The chain uses TRBV7-6 and TRBJ2-1; D is ambiguous. With 5 bases removed from V and 8 bases from J, the gap between germline ends came to 10 bases. The CDR3 spans 12 residues. Germline CDR1 and CDR2: SGHVS and FNYEAQ. In nucleotides, the CDR3 is TGTGCCAGCAGCGCAGGTCTTCATGAGCAGTTCTTC. Its translation is CASSAGLHEQFF.

There are a few counts of this clonotype. The V and J genes are TRBV20-1 and TRBJ2-2; D call uncertain. The CDR3 runs to 12 residues. From germline, CDR1 is DFQATT and CDR2 SNEGSKA (reference sequence). Trimming shortened V by 6 bases and J by 1 base, and 6 bases separated the two germline ends. In nucleotides, the CDR3 is TGCAGTGCGAACAAGAACACCGGGGAGCTGTTTTTT. Residues: CSANKNTGELFF.

This clonotype was seen at least ten times. The CDR3 bases are TGTGCCAGCAGCCCGGACCTACTAGCGGGAGGTCCAGGGGAGCTGTTTTTT. It specifies CASSPDLLAGGPGELFF. This chain uses TRBV7-6 with TRBJ2-2; 12 bases map to TRBD2. Germline assignment: CDR1 SGHVS and CDR2 FNYEAQ. The V segment lost 5 bases and the J segment 8 bases; nucleotides outside the gene matches: 12. The CDR3 has 17 residues.

The CDR3 coding sequence is TGTGCCAGCTCGCCAATCTTCTCTGGGGCCAACGTCCTGACTTTC. It is translated as CASSPIFSGANVLTF. This chain connects TRBV18 to TRBJ2-6; D gene uncertain. The length of the CDR3 is 15 residues. Germline V lookup: CDR1 KGHSH, CDR2 LQKENI. The germline V and J ends were trimmed by 6 bases and 0 bases, with 9 bases remaining between them.

The V call is TRBV5-1, the J call TRBJ2-2; D gene unclear. CDR1 SGHRS and CDR2 YFSETQ come from the germline V gene. The V gene lost 6 bases and the J gene lost 8 bases, with 14 bases spanning the gap. The length of the CDR3 is 13 residues. The DNA for the CDR3 is TGCGCCAGCAATGCGGACCGTCGGGGGGAGCTGTTTTTT. Translating gives CASNADRRGELFF.

A few counts support this clonotype. Written as DNA, the CDR3 is TGTGCCAGCAGTAGTAGCGGGGGGCCATCCTACGAGCAGTACTTC. Protein: CASSSSGGPSYEQYF. The V gene is TRBV6-2 or TRBV6-3, the J gene TRBJ2-7; TRBD2 aligns across 10 bases. This CDR3 region has 15 residues. CDR1 is MNHEY, CDR2 SVGEGT, per germline. Germline trimming cut 5 bases from V and 1 base from J; bases unmatched to any gene: 5.

The V gene is TRBV20-1, the J gene TRBJ2-3; D remains ambiguous. V gave up 5 bases and J gave up 4 bases, with 16 bases separating them. This CDR3 is built from 14 residues. Looked up from germline, CDR1 is DFQATT and CDR2 is SNEGSKA (reference sequence). The CDR3 sequence: CSALDPSVADTQYF. In nucleotides, the CDR3 is TGCAGTGCTCTAGACCCATCGGTGGCAGATACGCAGTATTTT.

V and J are TRBV7-9 and TRBJ1-5, with TRBD1 matching over 7 bases. Per the germline V gene, CDR1 is SEHNR and CDR2 is FQNEAQ (reference sequence). J gave up 3 bases and V 5 bases, and 7 bases lay outside the gene matches. This CDR3 is built from 15 residues. Written as DNA, the CDR3 is TGTGCCAGCAGCCCAGCAGGACAGGTCAATCAGCCCCAGCATTTT. Translating it yields CASSPAGQVNQPQHF.

A few counts support this clonotype. The chain recombines TRBV12-3 or TRBV12-4 with TRBJ2-5; D ambiguous. Trimming stripped 6 bases from V and 5 bases from J, with 13 bases between. The CDR3 runs to 13 residues. CDR3 amino acids: CASSPGLRETQYF. The CDR3 DNA reads as TGTGCCAGCAGCCCGGGTCTCCGGGAGACCCAGTACTTC.

This clonotype was seen at least ten times. V gene TRBV29-1 combines with J gene TRBJ2-1; 7 bases map to TRBD1. This CDR3 has 16 amino acids. Germline CDR1 and CDR2: SQVTM and ANQGSEA. With V trimmed by 4 bases and J by 3 bases, 12 bases remained unmatched. The CDR3 DNA reads as TGCAGCGTTGGACAGGGCCAAAGGGTGGGCTACAATGAGCAGTTCTTC. Amino acids: CSVGQGQRVGYNEQFF.

This clonotype was counted only a few times. This chain joins TRBV4-1 and TRBJ1-1; the match to TRBD1 covers 8 bases. CDR1 is MGHRA, CDR2 YSYEKL, per germline. Trimming took 1 base from V and 5 from J; bases not matched to a gene: 9. The CDR3 contains 16 residues. Written as DNA, the CDR3 is TGCGCCAGCAGCCAAGGACAGGGGAGCTATGGGACTGAAGCTTTCTTT. Its protein product is CASSQGQGSYGTEAFF.

This clonotype was observed at least ten times. The V and J genes are TRBV29-1 and TRBJ2-1; 10 positions agree with TRBD2. The V and J ends lost 6 bases and 5 bases, in that order; junction bases with no gene match: 13. Germline V gene lookup returns CDR1 SQVTM and CDR2 ANQGSEA. CDR3 length: 16 residues. CDR3 loop: CSVRGPLAGKNNEQFF. For the CDR3, the DNA is TGCAGCGTCCGGGGCCCACTAGCGGGAAAGAACAATGAGCAGTTCTTC.

Only a few counts were recorded for this clonotype. This chain uses TRBV5-1 with TRBJ1-1; D may be TRBD1 (5 bases). Looked up from germline, CDR1 is SGHRS and CDR2 is YFSETQ. V dropped 4 bases and J dropped 1 base, with 11 bases sitting between them. The CDR3 is made up of 14 amino acids. Here the CDR3 reads CASSAVTANTEAFF. The CDR3, as DNA: TGCGCCAGCAGCGCAGTGACAGCGAACACTGAAGCTTTCTTT.

The genes are TRBV5-1 and TRBJ2-1; tentatively, D is TRBD1 or TRBD2 (7 bases each). This CDR3 has 14 residues. V gave up 1 base and J gave up 10 bases, with 15 bases separating them. Germline assignment: CDR1 SGHRS and CDR2 YFSETQ. The CDR3 loop reads CASSLTGVGGEQFF. The CDR3 coding sequence is TGCGCCAGCAGCTTGACAGGGGTCGGGGGGGAGCAGTTCTTC. The full variable domain, in which reference TRBV5-1 and TRBJ2-1 provide the parts outside the CDR3, is KAGVTQTPRYLIKTRGQQVTLSCSPISGHRSVSWYQQTPGQGLQFLFEYFSETQRNKGNFPGRFSGRQFSNSRSEMNVSTLELGDSALYLCASSLTGVGGEQFFGPGTRLTVL.

In this sample, this clonotype turned up a few times. The rearrangement joins TRBV10-2 to TRBJ1-1; TRBD1 matches at 7 bases. J gave up 5 bases and V 6 bases, and 12 bases lay outside the gene matches. The CDR3 has 15 residues. CDR1 is WSHSY and CDR2 is SAAADI in the germline V gene. The CDR3 spells CASSITGDRLTEAFF. The CDR3 nucleotides read TGCGCCAGCAGCATAACCGGGGACAGATTAACTGAAGCTTTCTTT.

CDR3 region: CASSLMMISNSPLHF. In DNA, the CDR3 is TGTGCCAGCAGTTTAATGATGATATCTAATTCACCCCTCCACTTT. V and J are TRBV12-3 or TRBV12-4 and TRBJ1-6; D unclear. Deletions cut 2 bases from V and 6 bases from J, with 11 bases between. This CDR3 spans 15 amino acids.

The J gene is TRBJ2-4, the V gene TRBV28; tentative D call: TRBD1 (6 bases). The CDR3 runs 15 residues. V was trimmed by 5 bases and J by 7 bases, leaving 18 bases between them. Germline V gene sequence: CDR1 MDHEN, CDR2 SYDVKM. The CDR3 DNA follows: TGTGCCAGCAGTAGTAGGACGACAGGCAGGAACATTCAGTACTTC. This encodes CASSSRTTGRNIQYF.

This chain links TRBV5-1 with TRBJ2-7, with 10 positions matching TRBD2. CDR3 length: 16 residues. Germline CDR1 is SGHRS and CDR2 is YFSETQ. V shed 0 bases, J shed 6 bases, and the junction held 9 bases outside the gene matches. The CDR3 protein is CASSLELAGRAGEQYF. CDR3 nucleotides: TGCGCCAGCAGCTTGGAACTAGCGGGACGAGCTGGCGAGCAGTACTTC.

The rearrangement joins TRBV11-2 to TRBJ2-5; a weak D match, TRBD2 (5 bases). CDR3 length: 12 residues. Trimming took off 6 bases at V and 6 bases at J, with 11 bases between the two ends. Germline CDR1 is SGHAT and CDR2 is FQNNGV. The CDR3 is CASSFRRKTQYF. As DNA, the CDR3 is TGTGCCAGCAGTTTTAGGAGGAAGACCCAGTACTTC. The complete variable domain, with remaining parts taken from reference TRBV11-2 and TRBJ2-5, reads EAGVAQSPRYKIIEKRQSVAFWCNPISGHATLYWYQQILGQGPKLLIQFQNNGVVDDSQLPKDRFSAERLKGVDSTLKIQPAKLEDSAVYLCASSFRRKTQYFGPGTRLLVL.

This clonotype was recorded many times. CDR3 residues: CATYGGTGEAFF. In DNA form, the CDR3 reads TGTGCCACCTATGGGGGGACAGGTGAAGCTTTCTTT. This chain uses TRBV27 with TRBJ1-1; 8 positions match TRBD1. V lost 10 bases and J lost 7; bases outside the gene matches: 8. The CDR3 is 12 amino acids. CDR1 and CDR2 (germline): MNHEY, SMNVEV (reference sequence).

The chain employs TRBV10-2 and TRBJ1-5; TRBD1 might be the D (5 bases). V gave up 3 bases and J gave up 2 bases, with 5 bases separating them. This CDR3 contains 13 residues. Per germline, CDR1 WSHSY and CDR2 SAAADI. The CDR3 sequence: CASSEGGNQPQHF. CDR3 nucleotide sequence: TGCGCCAGCAGTGAAGGGGGCAATCAGCCCCAGCATTTT.

This clonotype showed up many times. The chain joins TRBV11-2 to TRBJ2-7, with D possibly being TRBD2 (5 bases). V was cut by 5 bases and J by 1 base, with 18 bases left in between. This CDR3 has 16 residues. CDR1 is SGHAT, CDR2 FQNNGV, per germline. CDR3 in amino acids: CASSARPRTASYEQYF. The CDR3 DNA reads as TGTGCCAGCAGCGCACGCCCCCGGACTGCATCCTACGAGCAGTACTTC.

There are a few counts of this clonotype. The chain employs TRBV2 and TRBJ2-1; TRBD1 matches at 7 bases. Germline trimming cut 6 bases from V and 8 bases from J; bases unmatched to any gene: 16. Germline-derived CDR1 and CDR2 are SNHLY and FYNNEI. The CDR3 extends over 16 amino acids. CDR3 nucleotides: TGTGCCAGCAGGGACCCGGGACAGTCCCTTAGGGATGAGCAGTTCTTC. Protein product: CASRDPGQSLRDEQFF.

The rearrangement joins TRBV5-6 to TRBJ2-5; 8 nucleotides match TRBD2. V shed 3 bases, J shed 1 base, and the junction held 8 bases outside the gene matches. The CDR3 loop spans 16 amino acids. Germline values: CDR1 SGHDT, CDR2 YYEEEE. The CDR3 bases are TGTGCCAGCAGCTCCTTGGCGGGAGGTATCCAAGAGACCCAGTACTTC. Translated, it gives CASSSLAGGIQETQYF.